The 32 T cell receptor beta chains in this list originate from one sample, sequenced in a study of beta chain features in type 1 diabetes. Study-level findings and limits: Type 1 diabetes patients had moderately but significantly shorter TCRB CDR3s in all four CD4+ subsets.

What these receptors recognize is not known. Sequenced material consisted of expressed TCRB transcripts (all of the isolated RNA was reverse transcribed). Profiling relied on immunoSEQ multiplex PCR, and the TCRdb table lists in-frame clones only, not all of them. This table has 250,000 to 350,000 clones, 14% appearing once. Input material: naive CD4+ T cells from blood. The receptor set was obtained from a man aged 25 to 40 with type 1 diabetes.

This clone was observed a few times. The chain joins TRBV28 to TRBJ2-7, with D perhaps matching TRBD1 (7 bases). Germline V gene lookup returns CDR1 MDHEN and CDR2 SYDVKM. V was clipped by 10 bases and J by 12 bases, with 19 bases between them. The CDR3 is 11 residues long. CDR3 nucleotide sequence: TGTGCCACCCATGGAGGGGGCGTGTGGTACTTC. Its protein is CATHGGGVWYF.

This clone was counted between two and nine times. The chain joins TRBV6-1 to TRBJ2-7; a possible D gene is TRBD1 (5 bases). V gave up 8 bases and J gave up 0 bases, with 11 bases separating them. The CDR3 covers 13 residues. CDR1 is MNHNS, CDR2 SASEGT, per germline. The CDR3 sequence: CASFVDTSYEQYF. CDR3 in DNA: TGTGCCAGCTTCGTGGACACCTCCTACGAGCAGTACTTC.

CDR3 coding DNA: TGTGCCAGCTCGGAATTGACAGGGGAGCTGTTTTTT. Its translation is CASSELTGELFF. The chain has TRBV7-7 and TRBJ2-2; D unresolved. This CDR3 contains 12 residues. Germline values: CDR1 SSHAT, CDR2 FNYEAQ (reference sequence). The V gene lost 8 bases and the J gene lost 8 bases, with 12 bases spanning the gap.

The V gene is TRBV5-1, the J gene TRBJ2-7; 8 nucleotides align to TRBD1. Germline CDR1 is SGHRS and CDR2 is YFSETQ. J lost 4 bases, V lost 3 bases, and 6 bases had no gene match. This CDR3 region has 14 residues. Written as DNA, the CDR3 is TGCGCCAGCAGCTCCGGGACAGGACCTTACGAGCAGTACTTC. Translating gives CASSSGTGPYEQYF.

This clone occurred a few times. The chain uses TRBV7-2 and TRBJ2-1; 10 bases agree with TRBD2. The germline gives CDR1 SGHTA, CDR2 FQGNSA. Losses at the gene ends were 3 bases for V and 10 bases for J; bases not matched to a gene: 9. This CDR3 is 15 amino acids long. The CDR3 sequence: CASSLSGRASREQFF. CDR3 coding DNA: TGTGCCAGCAGCTTGAGCGGGAGGGCCTCCCGGGAGCAGTTCTTC.

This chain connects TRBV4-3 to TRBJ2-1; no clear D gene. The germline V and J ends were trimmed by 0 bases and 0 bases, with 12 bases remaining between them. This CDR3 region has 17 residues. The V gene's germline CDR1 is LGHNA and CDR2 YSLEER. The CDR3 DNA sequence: TGCGCCAGCAGCCAAGAGTCGTTGTTTAACTCCTACAATGAGCAGTTCTTC. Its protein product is CASSQESLFNSYNEQFF.

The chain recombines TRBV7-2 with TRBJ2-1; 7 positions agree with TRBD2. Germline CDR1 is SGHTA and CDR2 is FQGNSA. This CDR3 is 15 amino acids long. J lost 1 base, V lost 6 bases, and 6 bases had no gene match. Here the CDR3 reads CASRASGASYNEQFF. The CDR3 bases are TGTGCCAGCAGGGCCAGCGGGGCGTCCTACAATGAGCAGTTCTTC.

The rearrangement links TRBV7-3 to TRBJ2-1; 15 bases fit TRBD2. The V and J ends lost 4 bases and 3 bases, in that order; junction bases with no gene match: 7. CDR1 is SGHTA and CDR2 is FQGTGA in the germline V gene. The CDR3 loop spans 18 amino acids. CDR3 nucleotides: TGTGCCAGCAGCTCCCTAGGGACTAGCGGGAGGATCTACAATGAGCAGTTCTTC. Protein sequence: CASSSLGTSGRIYNEQFF.

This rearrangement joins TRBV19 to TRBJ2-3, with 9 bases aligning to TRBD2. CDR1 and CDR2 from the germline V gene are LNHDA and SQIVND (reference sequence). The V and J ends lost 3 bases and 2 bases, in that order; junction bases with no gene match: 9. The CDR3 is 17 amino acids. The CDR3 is CASSIRGTSSFTDTQYF. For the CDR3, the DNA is TGTGCCAGTAGTATTCGCGGGACTAGCAGCTTCACAGATACGCAGTATTTT.

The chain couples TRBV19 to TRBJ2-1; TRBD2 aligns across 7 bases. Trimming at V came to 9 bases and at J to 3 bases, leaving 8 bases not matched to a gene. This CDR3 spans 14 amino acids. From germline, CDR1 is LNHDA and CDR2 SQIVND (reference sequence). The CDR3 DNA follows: TGTGCCAGCGAAGATCCTAGCGGCTACAATGAGCAGTTCTTC. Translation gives CASEDPSGYNEQFF.

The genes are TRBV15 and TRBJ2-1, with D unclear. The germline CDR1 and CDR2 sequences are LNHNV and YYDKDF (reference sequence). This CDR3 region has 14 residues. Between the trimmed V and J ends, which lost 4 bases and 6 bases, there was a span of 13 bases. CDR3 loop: CATSNLQIANEQFF. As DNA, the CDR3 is TGTGCCACCAGCAACCTACAGATTGCCAATGAGCAGTTCTTC.

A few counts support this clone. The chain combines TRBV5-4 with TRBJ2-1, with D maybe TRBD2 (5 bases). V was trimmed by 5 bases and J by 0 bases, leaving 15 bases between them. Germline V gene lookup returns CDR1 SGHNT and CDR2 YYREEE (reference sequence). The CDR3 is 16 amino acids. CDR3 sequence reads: CASRTSVGDSYNEQFF. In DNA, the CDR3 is TGTGCCAGCAGGACCTCTGTCGGGGACTCCTACAATGAGCAGTTCTTC.

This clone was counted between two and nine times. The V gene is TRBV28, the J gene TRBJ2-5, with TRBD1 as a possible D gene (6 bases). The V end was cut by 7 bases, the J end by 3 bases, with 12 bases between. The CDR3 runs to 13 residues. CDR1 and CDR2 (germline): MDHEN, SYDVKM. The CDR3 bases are TGTGCCAGCACTAAACAGGGCGAAGAGACCCAGTACTTC. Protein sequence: CASTKQGEETQYF.

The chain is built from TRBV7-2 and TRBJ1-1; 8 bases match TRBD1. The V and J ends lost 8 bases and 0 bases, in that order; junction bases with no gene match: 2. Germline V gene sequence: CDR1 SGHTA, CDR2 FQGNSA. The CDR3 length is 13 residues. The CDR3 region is CASDRGLNTEAFF. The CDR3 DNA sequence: TGTGCCAGCGACAGGGGATTGAACACTGAAGCTTTCTTT.

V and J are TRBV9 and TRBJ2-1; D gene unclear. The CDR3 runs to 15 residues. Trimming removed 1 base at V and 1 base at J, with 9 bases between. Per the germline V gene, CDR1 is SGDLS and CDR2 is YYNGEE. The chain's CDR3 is CASSVRGDSYNEQFF. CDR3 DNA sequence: TGTGCCAGCAGCGTAAGAGGTGATTCCTACAATGAGCAGTTCTTC.

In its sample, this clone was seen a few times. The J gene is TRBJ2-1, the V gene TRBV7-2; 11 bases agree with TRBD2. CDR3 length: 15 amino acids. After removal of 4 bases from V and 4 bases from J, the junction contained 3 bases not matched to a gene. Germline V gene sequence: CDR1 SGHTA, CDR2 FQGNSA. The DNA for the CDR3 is TGTGCCAGCAGCTCCAGACTAGCGGGGTACAATGAGCAGTTCTTC. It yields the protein CASSSRLAGYNEQFF.

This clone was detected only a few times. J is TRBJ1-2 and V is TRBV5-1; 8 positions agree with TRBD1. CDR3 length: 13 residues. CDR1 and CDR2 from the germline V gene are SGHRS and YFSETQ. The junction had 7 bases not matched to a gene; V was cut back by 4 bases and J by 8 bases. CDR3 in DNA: TGCGCCAGCAGCCTGGACAGGGTGGACGGCTACACCTTC. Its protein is CASSLDRVDGYTF.

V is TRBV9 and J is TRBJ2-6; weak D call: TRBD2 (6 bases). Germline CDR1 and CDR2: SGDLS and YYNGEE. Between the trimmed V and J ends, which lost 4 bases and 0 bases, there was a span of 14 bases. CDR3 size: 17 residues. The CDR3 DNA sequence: TGTGCCAGCAGCATGTGGGACTTCGGCTCTGGGGCCAACGTCCTGACTTTC. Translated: CASSMWDFGSGANVLTF.

CDR3 region: CASSYSQGLEQYF. Here the CDR3 DNA reads TGTGCCAGCAGTTACTCCCAGGGCCTCGAGCAGTACTTC. The chain recombines TRBV6-6 with TRBJ2-7; possibly TRBD1 for D (5 bases). Deletions cut 0 bases from V and 6 bases from J, with 9 bases between. Germline loops: CDR1 MNHNY, CDR2 SVGAGI (reference sequence). CDR3 size: 13 residues.

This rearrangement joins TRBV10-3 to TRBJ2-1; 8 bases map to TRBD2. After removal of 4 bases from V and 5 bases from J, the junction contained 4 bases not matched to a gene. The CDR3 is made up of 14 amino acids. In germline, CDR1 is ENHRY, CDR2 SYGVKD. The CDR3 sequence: CAISVTGGNNEQFF. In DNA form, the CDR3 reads TGTGCCATCAGTGTAACGGGAGGGAACAATGAGCAGTTCTTC.

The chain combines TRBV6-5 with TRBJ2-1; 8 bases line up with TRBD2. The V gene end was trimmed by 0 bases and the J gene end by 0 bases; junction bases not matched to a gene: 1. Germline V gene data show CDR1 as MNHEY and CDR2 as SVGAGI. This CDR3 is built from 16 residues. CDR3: CASSYSGTSSYNEQFF. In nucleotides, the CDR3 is TGTGCCAGCAGTTACTCGGGGACTAGCTCCTACAATGAGCAGTTCTTC.

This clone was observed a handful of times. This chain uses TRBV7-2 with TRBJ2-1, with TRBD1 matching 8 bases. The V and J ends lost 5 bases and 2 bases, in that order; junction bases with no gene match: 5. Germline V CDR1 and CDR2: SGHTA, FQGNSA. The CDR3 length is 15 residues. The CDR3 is CASSPGTGAYNEQFF. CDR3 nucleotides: TGTGCCAGCAGCCCTGGGACAGGAGCCTACAATGAGCAGTTCTTC.

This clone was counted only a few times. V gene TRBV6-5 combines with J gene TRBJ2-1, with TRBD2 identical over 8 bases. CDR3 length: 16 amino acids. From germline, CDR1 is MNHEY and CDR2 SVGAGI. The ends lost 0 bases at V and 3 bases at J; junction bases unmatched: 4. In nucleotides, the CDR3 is TGTGCCAGCAGTTACTCGGGGGCGGGAGGCTACAATGAGCAGTTCTTC. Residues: CASSYSGAGGYNEQFF.

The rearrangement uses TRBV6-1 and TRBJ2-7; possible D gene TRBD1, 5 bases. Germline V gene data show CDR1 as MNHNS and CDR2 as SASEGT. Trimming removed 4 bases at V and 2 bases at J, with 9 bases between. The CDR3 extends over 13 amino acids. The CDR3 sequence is CASSVSRAYEQYF. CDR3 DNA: TGTGCCAGCAGTGTATCCAGGGCCTACGAGCAGTACTTC.

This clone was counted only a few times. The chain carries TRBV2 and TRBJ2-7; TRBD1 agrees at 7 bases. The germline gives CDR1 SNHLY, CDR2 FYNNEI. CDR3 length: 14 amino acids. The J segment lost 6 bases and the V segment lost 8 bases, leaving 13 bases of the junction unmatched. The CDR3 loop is CASWKAQGLAEQYF. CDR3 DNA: TGTGCCAGCTGGAAGGCACAGGGGCTGGCCGAGCAGTACTTC.

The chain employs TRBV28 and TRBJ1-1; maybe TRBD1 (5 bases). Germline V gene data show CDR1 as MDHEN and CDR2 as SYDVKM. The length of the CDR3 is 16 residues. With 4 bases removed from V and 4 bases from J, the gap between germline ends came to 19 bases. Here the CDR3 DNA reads TGTGCCAGCAGTTCCGTGGCCCTCCTTACAGGCACTGAAGCTTTCTTT. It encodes CASSSVALLTGTEAFF.

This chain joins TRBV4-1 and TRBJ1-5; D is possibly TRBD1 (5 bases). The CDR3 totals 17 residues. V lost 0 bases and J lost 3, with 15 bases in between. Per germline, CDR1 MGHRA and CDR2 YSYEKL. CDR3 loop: CASSQDQARAFNQPQHF. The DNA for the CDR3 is TGCGCCAGCAGCCAAGATCAGGCCAGGGCCTTCAATCAGCCCCAGCATTTT.

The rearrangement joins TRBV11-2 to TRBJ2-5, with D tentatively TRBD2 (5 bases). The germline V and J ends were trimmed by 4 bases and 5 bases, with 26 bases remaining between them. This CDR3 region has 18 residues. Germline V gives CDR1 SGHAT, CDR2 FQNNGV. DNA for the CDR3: TGTGCCAGCAGCTCCTATCCCCCCCCGGAGCGGCCGCGGGAGACCCAGTACTTC. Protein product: CASSSYPPPERPRETQYF.

This CDR3 is CSVRYVNTEAFF. CDR3 coding DNA: TGCAGCGTCCGCTACGTGAACACTGAAGCTTTCTTT. V is TRBV29-1 and J is TRBJ1-1; D is undetermined. There are 12 residues in the CDR3. V was pared by 6 bases and J by 0 bases, with 8 bases between. Germline assignment: CDR1 SQVTM and CDR2 ANQGSEA.

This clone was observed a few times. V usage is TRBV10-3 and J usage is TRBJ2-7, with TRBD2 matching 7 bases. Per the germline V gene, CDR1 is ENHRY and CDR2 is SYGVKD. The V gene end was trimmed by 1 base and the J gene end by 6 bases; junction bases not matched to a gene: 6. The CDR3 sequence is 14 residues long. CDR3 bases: TGTGCCATCAGTGAGTGGGAGGGAGCGGGCGAGCAGTACTTC. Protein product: CAISEWEGAGEQYF.

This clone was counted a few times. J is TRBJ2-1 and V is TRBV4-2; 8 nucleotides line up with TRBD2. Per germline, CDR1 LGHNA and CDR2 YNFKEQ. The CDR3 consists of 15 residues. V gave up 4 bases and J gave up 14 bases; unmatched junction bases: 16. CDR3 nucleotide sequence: TGTGCCAGCAGCCCGTCTGCCAGCGGGGGTACTTCCGAGTTCTTC. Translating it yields CASSPSASGGTSEFF.

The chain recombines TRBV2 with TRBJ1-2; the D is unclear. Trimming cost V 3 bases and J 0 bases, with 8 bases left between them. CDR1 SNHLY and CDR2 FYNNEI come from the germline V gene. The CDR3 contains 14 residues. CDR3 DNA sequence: TGTGCCAGCAGTGATCGAACAGCTAACTATGGCTACACCTTC. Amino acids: CASSDRTANYGYTF.